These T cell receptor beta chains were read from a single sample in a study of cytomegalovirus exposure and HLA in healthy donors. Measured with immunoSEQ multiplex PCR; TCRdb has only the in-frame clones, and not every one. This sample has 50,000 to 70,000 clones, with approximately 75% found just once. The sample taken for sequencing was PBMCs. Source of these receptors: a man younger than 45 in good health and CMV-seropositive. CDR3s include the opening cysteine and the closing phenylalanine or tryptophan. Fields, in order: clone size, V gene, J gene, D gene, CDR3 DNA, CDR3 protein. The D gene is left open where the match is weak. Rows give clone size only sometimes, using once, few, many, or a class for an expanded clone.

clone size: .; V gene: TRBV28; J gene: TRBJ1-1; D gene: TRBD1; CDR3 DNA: TGTGCCAGCAGCCTATTGGGACAGGCGAACACTGAAGCTTTCTTT; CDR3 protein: CASSLLGQANTEAFF
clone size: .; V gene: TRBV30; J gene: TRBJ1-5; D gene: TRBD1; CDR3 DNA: TGTGCCTGGAGTGACGGACAGGGGTTACGGAATCAGCCCCAGCATTTT; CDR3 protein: CAWSDGQGLRNQPQHF
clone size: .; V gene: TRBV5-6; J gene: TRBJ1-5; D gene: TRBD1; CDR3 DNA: TGTGCCAGCAGCTTCCACCGGACAGGGGGACCCAATCAGCCCCAGCATTTT; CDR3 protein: CASSFHRTGGPNQPQHF
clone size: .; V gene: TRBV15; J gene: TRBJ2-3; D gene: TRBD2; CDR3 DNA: TGTGCCACCAGCAGACCCCCAGGAGTAGCGGGGGTCTCCAGCACAGATACGCAGTATTTT; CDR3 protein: CATSRPPGVAGVSSTDTQYF
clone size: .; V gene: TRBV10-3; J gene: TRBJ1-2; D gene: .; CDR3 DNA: TGTGCCGCCGGGGGAAACTATGGCTACACCTTC; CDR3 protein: CAAGGNYGYTF
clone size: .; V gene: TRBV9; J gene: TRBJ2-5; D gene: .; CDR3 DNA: TGTGCCAGCAGCGCTTCTAGTGCTGGAGAGACCCAGTACTTC; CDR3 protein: CASSASSAGETQYF
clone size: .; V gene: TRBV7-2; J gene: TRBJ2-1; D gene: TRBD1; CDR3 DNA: TGTGCCAGCAGCTACACTGGACAGGACTTCAATGAGCAGTTCTTC; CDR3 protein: CASSYTGQDFNEQFF
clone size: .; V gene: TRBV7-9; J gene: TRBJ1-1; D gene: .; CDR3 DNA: TGTGCCAGCAGCTTAGGGGGAGGGGGGTTGACTGAAGCTTTCTTT; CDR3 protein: CASSLGGGGLTEAFF
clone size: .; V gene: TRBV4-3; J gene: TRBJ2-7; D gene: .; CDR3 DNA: TGCGCCAGCAGGTACGAATTGGGGGCCTCCTACGAGCAGTACTTC; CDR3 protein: CASRYELGASYEQYF
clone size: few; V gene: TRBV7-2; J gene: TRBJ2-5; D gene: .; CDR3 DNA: TGTGCCAGCAGTTACAGGGTTGGGGTCTTAGGGGAGACCCAGTACTTC; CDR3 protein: CASSYRVGVLGETQYF
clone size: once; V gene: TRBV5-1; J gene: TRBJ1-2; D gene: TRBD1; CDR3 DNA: TGCGCCAGCAGCCCCCGGACAGGGGGTCCCGGCTACACCTTC; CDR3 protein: CASSPRTGGPGYTF
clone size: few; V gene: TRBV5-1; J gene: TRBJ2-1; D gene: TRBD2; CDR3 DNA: TGCGCCAGCAGCTTGACTAGCGGGGGGTACAATGAGCAGTTCTTC; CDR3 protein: CASSLTSGGYNEQFF
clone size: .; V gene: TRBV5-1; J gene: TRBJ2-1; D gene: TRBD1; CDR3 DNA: TGCGCCAGCAGCCCGGACAGGGGTGAGCAGTTCTTC; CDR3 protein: CASSPDRGEQFF
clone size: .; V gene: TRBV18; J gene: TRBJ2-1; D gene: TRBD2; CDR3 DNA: TGTGCCAGCTCACCCCCGAGGGAGGGTAGCGGGGATATCTCCTACAATGAGCAGTTCTTC; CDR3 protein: CASSPPREGSGDISYNEQFF
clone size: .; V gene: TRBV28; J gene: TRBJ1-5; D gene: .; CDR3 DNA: TGTGCCAGCAGACCTCTAAACTGGGGAGGGGAAGGCCAGCCCCAGCATTTT; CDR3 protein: CASRPLNWGGEGQPQHF
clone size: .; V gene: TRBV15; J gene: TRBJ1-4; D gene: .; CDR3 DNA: TGTGCCACCAGCAGGGGCCTGTCATCAACTAATGAAAAACTGTTTTTT; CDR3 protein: CATSRGLSSTNEKLFF
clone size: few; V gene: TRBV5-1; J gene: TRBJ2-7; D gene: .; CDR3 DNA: TGCGCCAGCAGCGACACGAGCTCCTACGAGCAGTACTTC; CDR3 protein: CASSDTSSYEQYF
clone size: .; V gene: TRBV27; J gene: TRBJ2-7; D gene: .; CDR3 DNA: TGTGCCAGCAGTTTAGGGGGGATTCCCTACGAGCAGTACTTC; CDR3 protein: CASSLGGIPYEQYF
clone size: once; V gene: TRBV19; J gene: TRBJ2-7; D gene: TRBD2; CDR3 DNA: TGTGCCAGTAGTATAGGGGGAGGGACCTACGAGCAGTACTTC; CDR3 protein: CASSIGGGTYEQYF
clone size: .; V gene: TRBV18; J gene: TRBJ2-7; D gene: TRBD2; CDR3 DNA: TGTGCCAGCTCACTTGGGAGGGTAAGGTACGAGCAGTACTTC; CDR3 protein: CASSLGRVRYEQYF
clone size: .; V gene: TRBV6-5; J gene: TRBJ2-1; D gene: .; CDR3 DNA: TGTGCCAGCAGTTCAAGGACTTCCCTCAGGGAGCAGTTCTTC; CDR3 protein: CASSSRTSLREQFF
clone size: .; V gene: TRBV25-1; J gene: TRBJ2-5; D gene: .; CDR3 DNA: TGTGCCAGCAGTGACGGGCCGAGGGCCCAGTACTTC; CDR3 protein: CASSDGPRAQYF
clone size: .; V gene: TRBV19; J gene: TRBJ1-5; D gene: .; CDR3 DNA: TGTGCCAGTAGTAACCTCGACAGGATCGAGCAGCCCCAGCATTTT; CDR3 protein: CASSNLDRIEQPQHF
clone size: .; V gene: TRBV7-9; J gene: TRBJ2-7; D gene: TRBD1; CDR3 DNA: TGTGCCAGCAGCTCCCCCAGGGACAGAACCTACGAGCAGTACTTC; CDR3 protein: CASSSPRDRTYEQYF
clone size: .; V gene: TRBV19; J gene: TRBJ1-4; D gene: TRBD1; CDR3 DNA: TGTGCCAGTAGTCCCGGGACAGGGCTGGTATGGAAAGCAAAACTGTTTTTT; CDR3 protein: CASSPGTGLVWKAKLFF
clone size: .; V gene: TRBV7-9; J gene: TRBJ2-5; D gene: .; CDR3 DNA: TGTGCCAGCAGCTTTGAGGTTACCGAGAGCCAGTACTTC; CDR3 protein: CASSFEVTESQYF
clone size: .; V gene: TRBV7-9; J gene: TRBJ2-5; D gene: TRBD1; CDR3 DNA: TGTGCCAGCAGCCTGGGACAGCAAGAGACCCAGTACTTC; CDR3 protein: CASSLGQQETQYF
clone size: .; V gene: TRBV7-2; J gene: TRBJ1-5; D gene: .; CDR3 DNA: TGTGCCAGCAGCTCCGGACTAAATCAGCCCCAGCATTTT; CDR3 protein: CASSSGLNQPQHF
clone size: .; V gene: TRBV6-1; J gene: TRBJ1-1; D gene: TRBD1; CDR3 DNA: TGTGCCAGCAGTACATTGACAGGGAAGACTGAAGCTTTCTTT; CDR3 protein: CASSTLTGKTEAFF
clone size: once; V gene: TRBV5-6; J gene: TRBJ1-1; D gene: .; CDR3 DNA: TGTGCCAGCAGCTTGGGACAGGTGAACCCCTGTGACGCTTTCTTT; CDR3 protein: CASSLGQVNPCDAFF
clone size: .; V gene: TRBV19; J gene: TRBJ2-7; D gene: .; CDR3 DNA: TGTGCCAGTAGCTGGACAGCGTTCTACGAGCAGTACTTC; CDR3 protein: CASSWTAFYEQYF
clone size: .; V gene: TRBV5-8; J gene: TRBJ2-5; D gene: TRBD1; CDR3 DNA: TGTGCCAGCTCCGGACAGGCCAAACCCCAGACCCAGTACTTC; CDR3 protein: CASSGQAKPQTQYF
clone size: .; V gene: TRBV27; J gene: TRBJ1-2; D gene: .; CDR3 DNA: TGTGCCAGCAGTTTAAGCCTGGGGGCTGGCGGCTATGGCTACACCTTC; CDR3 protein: CASSLSLGAGGYGYTF
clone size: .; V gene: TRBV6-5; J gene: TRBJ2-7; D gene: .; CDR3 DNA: TGTGCCAGCAGTTTTGGACAGGGAGGGACGCGAGAGCAGTACTTC; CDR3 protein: CASSFGQGGTREQYF
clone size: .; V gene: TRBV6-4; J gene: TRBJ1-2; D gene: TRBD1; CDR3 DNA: TGTGCCAGCAGTGACTCGGGACAGACTTGGGGCTACACCTTC; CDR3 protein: CASSDSGQTWGYTF
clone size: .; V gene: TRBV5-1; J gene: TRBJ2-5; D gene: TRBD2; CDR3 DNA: TGCGCCAGCAGCTTGACTAGCGGGGGAGGGGAAGAGACCCAGTACTTC; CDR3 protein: CASSLTSGGGEETQYF
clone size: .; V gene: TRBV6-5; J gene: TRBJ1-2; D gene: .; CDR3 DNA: TGTGCCAGCAGTTACAGGGGAGGCTACACCTTC; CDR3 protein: CASSYRGGYTF
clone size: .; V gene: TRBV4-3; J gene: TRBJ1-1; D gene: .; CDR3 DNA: TGCGCCAGCAGCCACCTAAAGGGAGGGACTGAAGCTTTCTTT; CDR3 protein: CASSHLKGGTEAFF
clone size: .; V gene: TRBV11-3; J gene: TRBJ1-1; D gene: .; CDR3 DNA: TGTGCCAGCAGCTTAGGCGGCAGGGAGGGGACTGAAGCTTTCTTT; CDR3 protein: CASSLGGREGTEAFF
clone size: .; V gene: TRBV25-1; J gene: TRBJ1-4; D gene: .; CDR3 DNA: TGTGCCAGCAGTGCCGGCGAGGTGGGAAAACTGTTTTTT; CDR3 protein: CASSAGEVGKLFF
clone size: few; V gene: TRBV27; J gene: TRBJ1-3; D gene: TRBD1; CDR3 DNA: TGTGCCAGCAGTCCAAACTGGGGGAGACAGGGAGGAAACACCATATATTTT; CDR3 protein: CASSPNWGRQGGNTIYF
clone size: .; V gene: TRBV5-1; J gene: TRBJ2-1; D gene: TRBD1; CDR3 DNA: TGCGCCAGCAGCTTTCGGGACAGGGGGCTTAATGAGCAGTTCTTC; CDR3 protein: CASSFRDRGLNEQFF
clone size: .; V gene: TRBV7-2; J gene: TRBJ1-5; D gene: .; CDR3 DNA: TGTGCCAGCAGCCCCAACAGGGAGAATCAGCCCCAGCATTTT; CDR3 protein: CASSPNRENQPQHF
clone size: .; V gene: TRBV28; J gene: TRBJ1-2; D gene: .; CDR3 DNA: TGTGCCAGCACCTCGACGGGGTATGGCTACACCTTC; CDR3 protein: CASTSTGYGYTF
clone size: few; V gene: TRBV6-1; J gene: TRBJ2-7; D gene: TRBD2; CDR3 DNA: TGTGCCAGCAGTGATAGGTCTAGCGGGGGGCCCGACTCCTACGAGCAGTACTTC; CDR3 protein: CASSDRSSGGPDSYEQYF
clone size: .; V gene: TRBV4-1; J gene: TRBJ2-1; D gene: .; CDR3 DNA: TGCGCCAGCAGCCATGGTTCCCTGATGACTGTCAATGAGCAGTTCTTC; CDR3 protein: CASSHGSLMTVNEQFF
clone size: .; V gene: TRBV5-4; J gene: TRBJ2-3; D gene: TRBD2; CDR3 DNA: TGTGCCAGCAGGGGATCCATCGCGGGGCGGGGGTTAGATACGCAGTATTTT; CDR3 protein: CASRGSIAGRGLDTQYF
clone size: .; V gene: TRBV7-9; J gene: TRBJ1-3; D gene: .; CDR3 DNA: TGTGCCAGCAGCCCCGGATCGGGAGGAAACACCATATATTTT; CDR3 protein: CASSPGSGGNTIYF
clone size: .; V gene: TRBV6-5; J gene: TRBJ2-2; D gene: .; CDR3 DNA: TGTGCCAGCAGTCTCCCGGGAGCGAACACCGGGGAGCTGTTTTTT; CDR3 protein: CASSLPGANTGELFF
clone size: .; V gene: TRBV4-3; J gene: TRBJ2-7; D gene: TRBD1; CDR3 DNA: TGCGCCAGCAGCCAAGATGTGAAGGGGGCCTCCTACGAGCAGTACTTC; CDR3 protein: CASSQDVKGASYEQYF
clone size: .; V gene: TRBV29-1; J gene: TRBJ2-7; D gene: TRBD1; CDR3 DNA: TGCAGCGTTGAATGGGGGACAGGGACCTACGAGCAGTACTTC; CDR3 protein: CSVEWGTGTYEQYF
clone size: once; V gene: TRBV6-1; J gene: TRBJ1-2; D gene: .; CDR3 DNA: TGTGCCAGCAGTGTTAGTATTGCGGCAGTCGAGCGCCACACCTTC; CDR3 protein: CASSVSIAAVERHTF
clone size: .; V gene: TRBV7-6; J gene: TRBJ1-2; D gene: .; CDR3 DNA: TGTGCCAGCAGCGAGGACGGCGGGTCTAACTATGGCTACACCTTC; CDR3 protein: CASSEDGGSNYGYTF
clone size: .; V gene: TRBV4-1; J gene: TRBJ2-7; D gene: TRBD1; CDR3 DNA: TGCGCCAGCAGCCAAGCCGGGACAGGGAGCATTAAGCAGTACTTC; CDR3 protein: CASSQAGTGSIKQYF
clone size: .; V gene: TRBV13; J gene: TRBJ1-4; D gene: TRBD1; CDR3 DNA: TGTGCCAGCAGTCTACAGGGGGCAGAAAAACTGTTTTTT; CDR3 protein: CASSLQGAEKLFF